Listed below are T cell receptor beta chains from one sample, sequenced in a study of CD8 T cells in ankylosing spondylitis. TCRdb re-derived calls from the 5' RACE reads in MiXCR, one entry per CDR3 protein. Of 300,000 to 400,000 distinct CDR3 sequences in the sample, roughly 14% are singletons; the top ten hold 0.9% to 1.2%. Sequencing was carried out using blood, either unsorted or a sorted T cell fraction (not recorded which). All receptors derive from a male donor with ankylosing spondylitis or in good health (not recorded which). Both conserved end residues are part of each CDR3. The D gene is left open where the match is weak. Expanded clones are given a class, and other clones once, few, many or no size at all.

CDR3: CASSPPGGGNIQYF
DNA: TGTGCCAGCAGCCCCCCCGGGGGGGGGAACATTCAGTACTTC
V: TRBV7-8
size: -
J: TRBJ2-4
D: TRBD2

CDR3: CSARDEKGAVLAGVGNEQFF
DNA: TGCAGTGCTAGAGATGAAAAGGGGGCCGTACTAGCGGGAGTTGGGAATGAGCAGTTCTTC
V: TRBV20-1
size: few
J: TRBJ2-1
D: TRBD2

CDR3: CASSAPGLADTDTQYF
DNA: TGTGCCAGCAGTGCCCCGGGACTAGCGGACACAGATACGCAGTATTTT
V: TRBV12-3/TRBV12-4
size: many
J: TRBJ2-3
D: TRBD2

CDR3: CASSSLGQGGFEQYF
DNA: TGTGCCAGCAGCTCACTCGGACAGGGAGGTTTCGAGCAGTACTTC
V: TRBV6-5
size: few
J: TRBJ2-7
D: TRBD1

CDR3: CASSLFGAETQYF
DNA: TGCGCCAGCAGCTTGTTCGGGGCCGAGACCCAGTACTTC
V: TRBV5-1
size: few
J: TRBJ2-5
D: -

CDR3: CASSLGSTGLDEQFF
DNA: TGCGCCAGCAGCTTGGGGAGTACAGGTCTGGATGAGCAGTTCTTC
V: TRBV5-1
size: many
J: TRBJ2-1
D: -

CDR3: CASTPNRVSSGANVLTF
DNA: TGTGCCAGCACCCCGAACAGGGTTAGCTCTGGGGCCAACGTCCTGACTTTC
V: TRBV4-2
size: -
J: TRBJ2-6
D: -

CDR3: CSAGQSNTEAFF
DNA: TGCAGCGCGGGACAGTCTAACACTGAAGCTTTCTTT
V: TRBV29-1
size: many
J: TRBJ1-1
D: TRBD1

CDR3: CASSFRSQGSYEQYF
DNA: TGTGCCAGCAGTTTCCGATCACAGGGGTCCTACGAGCAGTACTTC
V: TRBV6-5
size: many
J: TRBJ2-7
D: TRBD1

CDR3: CATSDPGHGEDEQFF
DNA: TGTGCCACCAGTGATCCGGGTCATGGTGAGGATGAGCAGTTCTTC
V: TRBV24-1
size: few
J: TRBJ2-1
D: -

CDR3: CASLPGLGNTGELFF
DNA: TGTGCCAGCCTACCGGGTCTGGGGAACACCGGGGAGCTGTTTTTT
V: TRBV6-1
size: few
J: TRBJ2-2
D: -

CDR3: CASSYNIMGPHSGTDTQYF
DNA: TGCGCCAGCAGCTACAACATTATGGGACCGCACTCTGGCACAGATACGCAGTATTTT
V: TRBV5-1
size: many
J: TRBJ2-3
D: -

CDR3: CASSWGQTNGYTF
DNA: TGCGCCAGCAGCTGGGGACAGACCAATGGCTACACCTTC
V: TRBV5-1
size: few
J: TRBJ1-2
D: TRBD1

CDR3: CASSYPGNEAFF
DNA: TGCGCCAGCTCATATCCAGGGAATGAAGCTTTCTTT
V: TRBV5-1
size: -
J: TRBJ1-1
D: -

CDR3: CASSEQGSSSDTQYF
DNA: TGTGCCAGCAGTGAGCAGGGGAGTTCATCAGATACGCAGTATTTT
V: TRBV2
size: -
J: TRBJ2-3
D: -

CDR3: CASSLGGLQETQYF
DNA: TGCGCCAGCAGCTTGGGGGGGCTCCAAGAGACCCAGTACTTC
V: TRBV12-3/TRBV12-4
size: many
J: TRBJ2-5
D: -